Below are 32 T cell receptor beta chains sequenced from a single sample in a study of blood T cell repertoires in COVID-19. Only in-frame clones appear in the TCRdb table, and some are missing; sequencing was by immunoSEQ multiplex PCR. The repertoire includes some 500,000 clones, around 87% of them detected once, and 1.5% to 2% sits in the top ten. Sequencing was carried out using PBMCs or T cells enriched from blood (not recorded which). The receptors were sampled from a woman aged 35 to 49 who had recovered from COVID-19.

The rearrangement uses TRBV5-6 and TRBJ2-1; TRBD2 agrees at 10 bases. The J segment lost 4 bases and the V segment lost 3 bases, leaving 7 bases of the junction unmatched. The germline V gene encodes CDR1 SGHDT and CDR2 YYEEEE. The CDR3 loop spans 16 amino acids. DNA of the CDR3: TGTGCCAGCAGCTCGATGATGACTAGCGGGTACAATGAGCAGTTCTTC. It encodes CASSSMMTSGYNEQFF.

The CDR3 protein is CATSDPAALAPDTQYF. The CDR3 DNA is TGTGCCACCAGTGACCCCGCGGCCTTGGCCCCAGATACGCAGTATTTT. The chain is built from TRBV24-1 and TRBJ2-3; D is unresolved. CDR3 size: 16 residues. Germline CDR1 reads KGHDR; CDR2 reads SFDVKD. Trimming took 4 bases from V and 4 from J, leaving 17 bases between them.

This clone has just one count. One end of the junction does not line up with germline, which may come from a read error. CDR3 DNA sequence: TGTGCTAGCAGCTTAGCGCCGGGACAGAACTACGAGCAGTACTTC. Translated: CASSLAPGQNYEQYF. This chain links TRBV7-7 with TRBJ2-7; 7 bases are shared with TRBD1. The CDR3 has 15 residues. Per the germline V gene, CDR1 is SSHAT and CDR2 is FNYEAQ (reference sequence).

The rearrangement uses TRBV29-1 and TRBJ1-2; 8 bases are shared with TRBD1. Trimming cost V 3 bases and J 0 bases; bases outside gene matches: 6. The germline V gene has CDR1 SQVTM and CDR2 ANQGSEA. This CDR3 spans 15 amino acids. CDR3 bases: TGCAGCGTTGACCCTTCGGGACAGGCTAACTATGGCTACACCTTC. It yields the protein CSVDPSGQANYGYTF.

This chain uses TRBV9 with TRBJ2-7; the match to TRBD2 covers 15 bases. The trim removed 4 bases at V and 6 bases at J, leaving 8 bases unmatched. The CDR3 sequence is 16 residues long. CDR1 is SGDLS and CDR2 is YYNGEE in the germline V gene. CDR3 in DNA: TGTGCCAGCAGCCCCCAGGGGGGACTAGCGGGAGGCGAGCAGTACTTC. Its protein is CASSPQGGLAGGEQYF. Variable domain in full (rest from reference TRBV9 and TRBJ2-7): DSGVTQTPKHLITATGQRVTLRCSPRSGDLSVYWYQQSLDQGLQFLIQYYNGEERAKGNILERFSAQQFPDLHSELNLSSLELGDSALYFCASSPQGGLAGGEQYFGPGTRLTVT.

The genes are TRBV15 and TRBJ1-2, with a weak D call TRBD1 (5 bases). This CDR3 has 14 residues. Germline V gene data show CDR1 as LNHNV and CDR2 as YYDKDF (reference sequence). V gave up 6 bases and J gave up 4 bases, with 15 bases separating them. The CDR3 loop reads CATRGPGGGYGYTF. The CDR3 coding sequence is TGTGCCACCAGAGGACCCGGGGGGGGCTATGGCTACACCTTC.

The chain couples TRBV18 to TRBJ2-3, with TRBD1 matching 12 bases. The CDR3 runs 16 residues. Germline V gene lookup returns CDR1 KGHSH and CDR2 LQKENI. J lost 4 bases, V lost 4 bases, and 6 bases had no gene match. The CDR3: CASSLTGTGGPDTQYF. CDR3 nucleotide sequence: TGTGCCAGCTCACTGACCGGGACAGGGGGCCCAGATACGCAGTATTTT. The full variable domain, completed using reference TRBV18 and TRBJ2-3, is NAGVMQNPRHLVRRRGQEARLRCSPMKGHSHVYWYRQLPEEGLKFMVYLQKENIIDESGMPKERFSAEFPKEGPSILRIQQVVRGDSAAYFCASSLTGTGGPDTQYFGPGTRLTVL.

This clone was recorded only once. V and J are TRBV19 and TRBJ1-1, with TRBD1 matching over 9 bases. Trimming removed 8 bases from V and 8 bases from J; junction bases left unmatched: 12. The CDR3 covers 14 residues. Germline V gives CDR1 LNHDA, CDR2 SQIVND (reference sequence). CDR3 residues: CASWPGDRAWEAFF. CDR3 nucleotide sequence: TGTGCCAGTTGGCCCGGGGACAGGGCTTGGGAAGCTTTCTTT.

The CDR3 loop is CASSPGLIPGYTF. The CDR3 DNA follows: TGTGCCAGCAGCCCCGGACTAATCCCGGGCTACACCTTC. The chain combines TRBV6-2 or TRBV6-3 with TRBJ1-2; D uncertain. The germline V gene has CDR1 MNHEY and CDR2 SVGEGT. This CDR3 has 13 residues. V was shortened by 6 bases and J by 8 bases, with 16 bases between the two germline ends.

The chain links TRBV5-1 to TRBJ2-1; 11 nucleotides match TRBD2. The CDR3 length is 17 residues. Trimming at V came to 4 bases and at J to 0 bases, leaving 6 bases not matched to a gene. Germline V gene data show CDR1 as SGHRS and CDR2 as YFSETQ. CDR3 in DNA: TGCGCCAGCAGCGAGGGACTAGCGGCAGACTCCTACAATGAGCAGTTCTTC. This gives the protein CASSEGLAADSYNEQFF. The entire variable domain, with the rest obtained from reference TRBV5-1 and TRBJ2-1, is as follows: KAGVTQTPRYLIKTRGQQVTLSCSPISGHRSVSWYQQTPGQGLQFLFEYFSETQRNKGNFPGRFSGRQFSNSRSEMNVSTLELGDSALYLCASSEGLAADSYNEQFFGPGTRLTVL.

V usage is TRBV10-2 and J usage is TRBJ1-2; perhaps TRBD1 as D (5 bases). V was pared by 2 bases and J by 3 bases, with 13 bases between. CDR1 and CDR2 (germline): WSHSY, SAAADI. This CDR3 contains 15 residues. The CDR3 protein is CASSEVSRQYYGYTF. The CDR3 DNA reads TGCGCCAGCAGTGAGGTTTCTAGACAGTACTATGGCTACACCTTC.

In DNA, the CDR3 is TGCGCCAGCAGCCAATTTGACGGGGGGTTTTCCTACAATGAGCAGTTCTTC. Translation gives CASSQFDGGFSYNEQFF. This chain joins TRBV4-3 and TRBJ2-1; 7 bases agree with TRBD2. Germline V gene sequence: CDR1 LGHNA, CDR2 YSLEER. V gave up 2 bases and J gave up 1 base; unmatched junction bases: 8. The CDR3 has 17 amino acids.

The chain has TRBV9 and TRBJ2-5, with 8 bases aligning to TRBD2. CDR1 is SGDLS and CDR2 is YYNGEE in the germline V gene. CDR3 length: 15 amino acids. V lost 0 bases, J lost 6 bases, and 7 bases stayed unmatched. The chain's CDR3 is CASSVDEREFKTQYF. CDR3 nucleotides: TGTGCCAGCAGCGTAGACGAGCGGGAGTTCAAGACCCAGTACTTC. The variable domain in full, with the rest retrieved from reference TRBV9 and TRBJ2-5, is DSGVTQTPKHLITATGQRVTLRCSPRSGDLSVYWYQQSLDQGLQFLIQYYNGEERAKGNILERFSAQQFPDLHSELNLSSLELGDSALYFCASSVDEREFKTQYFGPGTRLLVL.

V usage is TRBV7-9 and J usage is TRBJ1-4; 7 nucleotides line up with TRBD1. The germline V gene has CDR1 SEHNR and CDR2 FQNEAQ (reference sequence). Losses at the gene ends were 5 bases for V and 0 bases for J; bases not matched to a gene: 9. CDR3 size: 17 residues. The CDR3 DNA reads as TGTGCCAGCAGCCCGCGGGACAGCTCTGCAACTAATGAAAAACTGTTTTTT. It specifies CASSPRDSSATNEKLFF.

CDR3 sequence (DNA): TGTGCCAGCAGTGATGGGCGCAGGGACAGGAACACTGAAGCTTTCTTT. This encodes CASSDGRRDRNTEAFF. J is TRBJ1-1 and V is TRBV2; 7 positions agree with TRBD1. Unmatched junction bases numbered 8, after V lost 3 bases and J lost 1 base. The CDR3 contains 16 residues. From germline, CDR1 is SNHLY and CDR2 FYNNEI.

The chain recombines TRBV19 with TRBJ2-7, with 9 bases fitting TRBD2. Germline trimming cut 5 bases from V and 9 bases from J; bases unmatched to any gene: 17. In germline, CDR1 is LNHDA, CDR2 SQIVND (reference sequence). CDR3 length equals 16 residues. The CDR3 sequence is CASSVRAGLAHNRQYF. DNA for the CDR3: TGTGCCAGTAGTGTACGAGCGGGACTAGCCCACAATAGGCAGTACTTC.

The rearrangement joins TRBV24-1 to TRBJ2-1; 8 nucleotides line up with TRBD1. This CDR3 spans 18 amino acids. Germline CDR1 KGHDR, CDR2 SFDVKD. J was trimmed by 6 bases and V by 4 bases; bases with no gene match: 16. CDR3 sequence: CATSDSGGATIRGNEQFF. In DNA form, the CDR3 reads TGTGCCACCAGTGACTCAGGGGGCGCGACAATACGGGGCAATGAGCAGTTCTTC.

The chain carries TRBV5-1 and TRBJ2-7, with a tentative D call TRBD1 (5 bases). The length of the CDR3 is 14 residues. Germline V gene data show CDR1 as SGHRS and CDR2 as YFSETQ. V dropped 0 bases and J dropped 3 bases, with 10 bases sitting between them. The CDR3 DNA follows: TGCGCCAGCAGCTTGGTAGGCAGGGACTACGAGCAGTACTTC. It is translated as CASSLVGRDYEQYF.

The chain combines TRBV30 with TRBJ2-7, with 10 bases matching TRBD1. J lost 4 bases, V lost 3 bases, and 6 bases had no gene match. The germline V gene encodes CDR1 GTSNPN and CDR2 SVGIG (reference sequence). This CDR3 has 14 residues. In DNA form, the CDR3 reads TGTGCCTGGAGGGGGACAGGGGCGAGGTACGAGCAGTACTTC. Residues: CAWRGTGARYEQYF. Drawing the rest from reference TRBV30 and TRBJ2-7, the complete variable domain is SQTIHQWPATLVQPVGSPLSLECTVEGTSNPNLYWYRQAAGRGLQLLFYSVGIGQISSEVPQNLSASRPQDRQFILSSKKLLLSDSGFYLCAWRGTGARYEQYFGPGTRLTVT.

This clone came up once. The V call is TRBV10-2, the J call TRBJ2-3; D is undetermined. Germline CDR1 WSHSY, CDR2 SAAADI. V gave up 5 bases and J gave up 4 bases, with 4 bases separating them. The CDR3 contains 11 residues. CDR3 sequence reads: CASSSPDTQYF. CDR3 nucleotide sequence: TGCGCCAGCAGTAGCCCAGATACGCAGTATTTT.

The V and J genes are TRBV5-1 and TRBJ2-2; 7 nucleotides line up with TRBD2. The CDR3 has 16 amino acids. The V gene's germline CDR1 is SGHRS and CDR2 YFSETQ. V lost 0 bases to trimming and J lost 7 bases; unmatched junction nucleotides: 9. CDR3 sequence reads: CASSLAPTSSGGELFF. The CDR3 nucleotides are TGCGCCAGCAGCTTGGCCCCGACTAGCTCTGGCGGGGAGCTGTTTTTT.

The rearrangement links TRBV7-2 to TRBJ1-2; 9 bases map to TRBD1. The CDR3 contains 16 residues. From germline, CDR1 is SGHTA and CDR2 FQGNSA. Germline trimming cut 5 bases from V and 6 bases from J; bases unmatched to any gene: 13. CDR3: CASSGAGQTGGNGYTF. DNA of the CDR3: TGTGCCAGCAGCGGTGCTGGGCAGACAGGGGGTAATGGCTACACCTTC.

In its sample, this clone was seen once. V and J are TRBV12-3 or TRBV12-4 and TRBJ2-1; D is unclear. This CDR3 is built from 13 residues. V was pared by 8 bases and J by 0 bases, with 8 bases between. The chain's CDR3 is CASGQSSYNEQFF. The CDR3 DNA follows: TGTGCCAGCGGGCAGAGCTCCTACAATGAGCAGTTCTTC.

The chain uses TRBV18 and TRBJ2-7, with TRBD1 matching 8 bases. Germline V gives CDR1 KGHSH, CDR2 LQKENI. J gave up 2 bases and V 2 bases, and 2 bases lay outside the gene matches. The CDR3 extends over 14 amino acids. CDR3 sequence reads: CASSPRGQAYEQYF. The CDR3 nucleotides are TGTGCCAGCTCACCAAGGGGACAGGCCTACGAGCAGTACTTC.

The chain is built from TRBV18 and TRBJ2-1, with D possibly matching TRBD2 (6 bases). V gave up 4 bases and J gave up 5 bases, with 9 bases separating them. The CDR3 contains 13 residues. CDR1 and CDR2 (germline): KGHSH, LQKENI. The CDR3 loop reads CASSQGTDNEQFF. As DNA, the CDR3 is TGTGCCAGCTCACAAGGGACTGACAATGAGCAGTTCTTC.

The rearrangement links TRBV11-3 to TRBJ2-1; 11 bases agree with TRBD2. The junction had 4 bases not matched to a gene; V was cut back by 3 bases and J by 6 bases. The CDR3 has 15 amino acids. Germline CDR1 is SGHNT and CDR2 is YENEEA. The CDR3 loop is CASSLPSGRRNEQFF. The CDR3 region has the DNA TGTGCCAGCAGCTTGCCTAGCGGGAGGCGCAATGAGCAGTTCTTC.

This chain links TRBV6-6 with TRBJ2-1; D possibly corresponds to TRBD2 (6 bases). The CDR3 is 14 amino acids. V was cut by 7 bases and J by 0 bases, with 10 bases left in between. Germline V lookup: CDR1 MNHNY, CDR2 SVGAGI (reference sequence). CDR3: CASKPSASYNEQFF. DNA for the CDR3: TGTGCCAGCAAGCCTAGCGCCTCCTACAATGAGCAGTTCTTC.

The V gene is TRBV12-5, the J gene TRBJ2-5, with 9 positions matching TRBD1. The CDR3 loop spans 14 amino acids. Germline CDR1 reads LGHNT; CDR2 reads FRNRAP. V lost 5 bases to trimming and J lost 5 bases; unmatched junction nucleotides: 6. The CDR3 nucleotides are TGTGCTAGTGGTAAGGGACAGGGAAGGGAGACCCAGTACTTC. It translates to CASGKGQGRETQYF.

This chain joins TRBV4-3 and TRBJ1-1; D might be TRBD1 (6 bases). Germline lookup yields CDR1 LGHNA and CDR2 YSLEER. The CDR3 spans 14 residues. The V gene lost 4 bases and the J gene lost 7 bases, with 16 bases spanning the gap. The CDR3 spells CASSPSGTIYEAFF. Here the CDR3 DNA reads TGCGCCAGCAGCCCGTCCGGGACAATCTATGAAGCTTTCTTT.

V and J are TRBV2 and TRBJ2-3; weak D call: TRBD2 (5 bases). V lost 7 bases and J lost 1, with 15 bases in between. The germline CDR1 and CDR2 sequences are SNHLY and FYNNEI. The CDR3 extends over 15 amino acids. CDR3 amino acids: CASTPPGIRTDTQYF. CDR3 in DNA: TGTGCCAGCACTCCCCCGGGGATACGCACAGATACGCAGTATTTT.

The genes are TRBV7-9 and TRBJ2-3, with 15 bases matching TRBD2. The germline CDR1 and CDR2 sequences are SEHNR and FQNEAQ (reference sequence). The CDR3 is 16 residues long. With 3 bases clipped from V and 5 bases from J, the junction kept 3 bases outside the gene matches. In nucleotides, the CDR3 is TGTGCCAGCAGCTTTGGACTAGCGGGAGGGGGAGATACGCAGTATTTT. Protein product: CASSFGLAGGGDTQYF.

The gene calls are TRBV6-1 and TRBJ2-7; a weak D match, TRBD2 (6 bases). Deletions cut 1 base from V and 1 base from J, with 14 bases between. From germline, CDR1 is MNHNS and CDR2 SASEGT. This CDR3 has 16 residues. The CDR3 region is CASSEGRAGSSYEQYF. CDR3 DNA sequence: TGTGCCAGCAGTGAAGGGCGGGCGGGAAGTTCCTACGAGCAGTACTTC.